This T cell receptor (beta chain) was documented in a study of tumor-infiltrating lymphocytes in oesophageal squamous cell carcinoma. CDR3 length: 14 amino acids. The germline gives CDR1 SSHAT, CDR2 FNYEAQ (reference sequence). This clonotype was observed many times. Relative to the germline gene, one junction end is altered; a read error may explain this. TCRdb recomputed calls from the PCR reads with MiXCR, one row per CDR3 protein. Here the sample spans about 21,000 distinct CDR3 sequences, around 39% being singletons. Material: esophageal tumor tissue. V gene TRBV7-7 combines with J gene TRBJ2-2; no clear D. This TCR was recovered from a male donor with esophageal squamous cell carcinoma. CDR3 amino acids: CASSLATNGGELFF. The CDR3 DNA reads as TGTGCTAGCAGCTTAGCAACAAACGGCGGGGAGCTGTTTTTT. Based on the CDR3 plus reference TRBV7-7 and TRBJ2-2, the full variable domain is GAGVSQSPRYKVTKRGQDVTLRCDPISSHATLYWYQQALGQGPEFLTYFNYEAQPDKSGLPSDRFSAERPEGSISTLTIQRTEQRDSAMYRCASSLATNGGELFFGEGSRLTVL.